These 13 T cell receptor beta chains share one sample of origin, sequenced in a study of blood T cell repertoires in COVID-19. This table comes from immunoSEQ multiplex PCR, and its TCRdb copy is limited to in-frame clones, with some not included. Of about 110,000 clones listed, about 80% are singletons. What was sequenced was peripheral blood. The receptors were gathered from a man between 65 and 85 years old with acute or convalescent COVID-19.

The rearrangement links TRBV2 to TRBJ1-1; TRBD1 matches at 10 bases. There are 19 residues in the CDR3. Looked up from germline, CDR1 is SNHLY and CDR2 is FYNNEI. The trim removed 7 bases at V and 1 base at J, leaving 18 bases unmatched. The CDR3 protein is CASTRWMGTGDSKNTEAFF. The DNA for the CDR3 is TGTGCCAGCACCCGATGGATGGGGACAGGGGATAGTAAGAACACTGAAGCTTTCTTT.

CDR3 protein: CASPDRAGDGYTF. In DNA, the CDR3 is TGTGCCAGCCCCGACAGGGCCGGGGATGGCTACACCTTC. This chain joins TRBV6-5 and TRBJ1-2, with TRBD1 identical over 7 bases. In germline, CDR1 is MNHEY, CDR2 SVGAGI. J was trimmed by 6 bases and V by 8 bases; bases with no gene match: 9. The CDR3 is made up of 13 amino acids.

This clone was recorded once. The rearrangement links TRBV6-5 to TRBJ2-1; tentatively, D is TRBD2 (5 bases). The CDR3 contains 13 residues. Trimming pared 7 bases from V and 9 bases from J, leaving 16 bases between. Germline loops: CDR1 MNHEY, CDR2 SVGAGI. The chain's CDR3 is CASTKLGLGEQFF. DNA for the CDR3: TGTGCCAGCACTAAACTAGGGTTGGGTGAGCAGTTCTTC.

This clone turned up a few times. The rearrangement uses TRBV5-5 and TRBJ1-1, with D possibly TRBD1 on 6 matching bases. Per germline, CDR1 SGHKS and CDR2 YYEKEE (reference sequence). V lost 4 bases and J lost 1, with 23 bases in between. This CDR3 is 18 amino acids long. The CDR3 loop is CASSRSASYRVQNTEAFF. CDR3 nucleotide sequence: TGTGCCAGCAGCCGATCCGCCTCATACAGGGTTCAGAACACTGAAGCTTTCTTT.

CDR3 loop: CASSLMTGNQPQHF. The CDR3, as DNA: TGTGCCAGCAGCTTAATGACAGGGAATCAGCCCCAGCATTTT. This chain joins TRBV7-3 and TRBJ1-5, with 7 bases aligning to TRBD1. The CDR3 has 14 residues. Germline assignment: CDR1 SGHTA and CDR2 FQGTGA. The V gene end was trimmed by 1 base and the J gene end by 4 bases; junction bases not matched to a gene: 1.

J is TRBJ2-7 and V is TRBV6-5, with 7 bases fitting TRBD1. V trimming: 7 bases; J trimming: 1 base; junction bases outside the gene matches: 4. Germline loops: CDR1 MNHEY, CDR2 SVGAGI. There are 13 residues in the CDR3. CDR3 amino acids: CASKRQGSYEQYF. DNA of the CDR3: TGTGCCAGCAAGAGACAGGGTTCCTACGAGCAGTACTTC.

The chain carries TRBV4-3 and TRBJ1-2; D remains ambiguous. CDR1 and CDR2 (germline): LGHNA, YSLEER. The CDR3 sequence is 16 residues long. The germline V and J ends were trimmed by 0 bases and 0 bases, with 11 bases remaining between them. The chain's CDR3 is CASSQDSRESNYGYTF. Here the CDR3 DNA reads TGCGCCAGCAGCCAAGACTCCCGGGAATCTAACTATGGCTACACCTTC.

CDR3 coding DNA: TGTGCCAGCAGCACAGGTCAGGGGACAACTAATGAAAAACTGTTTTTT. Protein product: CASSTGQGTTNEKLFF. The chain recombines TRBV7-9 with TRBJ1-4, with a possible D match to TRBD1 (6 bases). The germline CDR1 and CDR2 sequences are SEHNR and FQNEAQ (reference sequence). The CDR3 sequence is 16 residues long. Trimming cost V 5 bases and J 0 bases, with 13 bases left between them.

The rearrangement uses TRBV7-9 and TRBJ2-7; D remains unclear. Between the trimmed V and J ends, which lost 3 bases and 3 bases, there was a span of 6 bases. The CDR3 spans 12 residues. From germline, CDR1 is SEHNR and CDR2 FQNEAQ (reference sequence). CDR3 loop: CASSLLHYEQYF. In DNA, the CDR3 is TGTGCCAGCAGCTTGTTACACTACGAGCAGTACTTC.

This chain uses TRBV6-5 with TRBJ1-2, with a possible D match to TRBD1 (5 bases). This CDR3 comprises 14 residues. V lost 0 bases and J 4 bases, leaving 9 bases between the germline ends. The germline V gene encodes CDR1 MNHEY and CDR2 SVGAGI. The CDR3 protein is CASSYSTGGYGYTF. The CDR3 DNA is TGTGCCAGCAGTTACTCGACGGGGGGCTATGGCTACACCTTC.

The chain is built from TRBV6-4 and TRBJ1-1; 7 bases map to TRBD1. Germline CDR1 MRHNA, CDR2 SNTAGT. V lost 2 bases and J lost 4; bases outside the gene matches: 7. This CDR3 is built from 15 residues. DNA for the CDR3: TGTGCCAGCAGTGACCGGACAGGAGGCGGCACTGAAGCTTTCTTT. This gives the protein CASSDRTGGGTEAFF.

This clone was observed once. The same CDR3 is also encoded by other DNA sequences in this sample. The rearrangement joins TRBV5-1 to TRBJ1-1, with TRBD1 identical over 7 bases. Germline V gene lookup returns CDR1 SGHRS and CDR2 YFSETQ. CDR3 size: 14 residues. Trimming took 1 base from V and 3 from J; bases not matched to a gene: 3. CDR3 loop: CASSLLTGDTEAFF. In nucleotides, the CDR3 is TGCGCCAGCAGCTTGTTAACAGGGGACACTGAAGCTTTCTTT.

To note about this clone: The sample has other DNA sequences that encode this CDR3 too. V gene TRBV5-1 combines with J gene TRBJ2-7; TRBD2 aligns across 10 bases. Per the germline V gene, CDR1 is SGHRS and CDR2 is YFSETQ. The trim removed 0 bases at V and 1 base at J, leaving 1 base unmatched. The CDR3 consists of 15 residues. The CDR3 protein is CASSLALAGSYEQYF. The CDR3 DNA reads as TGCGCCAGCAGCTTGGCACTAGCGGGGTCCTACGAGCAGTACTTC.